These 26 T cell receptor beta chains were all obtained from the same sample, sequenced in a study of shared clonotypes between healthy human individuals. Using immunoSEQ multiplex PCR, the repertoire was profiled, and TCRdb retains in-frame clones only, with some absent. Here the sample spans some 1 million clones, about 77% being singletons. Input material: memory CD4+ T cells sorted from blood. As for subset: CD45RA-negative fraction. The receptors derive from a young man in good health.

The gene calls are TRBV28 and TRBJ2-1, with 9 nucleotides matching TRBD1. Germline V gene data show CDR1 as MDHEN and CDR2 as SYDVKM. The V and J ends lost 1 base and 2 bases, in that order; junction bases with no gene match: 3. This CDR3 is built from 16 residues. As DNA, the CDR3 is TGTGCCAGCAGTTTATTCCGACAGGGGGCCTACAATGAGCAGTTCTTC. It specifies CASSLFRQGAYNEQFF.

The CDR3 nucleotides are TGTGCCAGCACCCTCTCGAACGGGGACAATCAGCCCCAGCATTTT. Translation gives CASTLSNGDNQPQHF. The gene calls are TRBV2 and TRBJ1-5, with D uncertain. The CDR3 loop spans 15 amino acids. From germline, CDR1 is SNHLY and CDR2 FYNNEI. The V and J ends lost 7 bases and 3 bases respectively, with 16 bases between them.

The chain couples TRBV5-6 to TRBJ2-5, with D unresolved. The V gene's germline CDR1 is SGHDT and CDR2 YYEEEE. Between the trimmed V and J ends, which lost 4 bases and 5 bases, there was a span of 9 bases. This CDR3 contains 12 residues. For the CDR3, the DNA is TGTGCCAGCAGCCTCAAACCGGAGACCCAGTACTTC. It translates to CASSLKPETQYF.

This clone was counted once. CDR3 DNA sequence: TGTGCCAGCAGCGCGATCGGGACGGTCTATGGCTACACCTTC. Translation gives CASSAIGTVYGYTF. V and J are TRBV28 and TRBJ1-2; possible D gene TRBD1, 5 bases. This CDR3 comprises 14 residues. V was cut by 6 bases and J by 4 bases, with 15 bases left in between. Germline CDR1 and CDR2: MDHEN and SYDVKM.

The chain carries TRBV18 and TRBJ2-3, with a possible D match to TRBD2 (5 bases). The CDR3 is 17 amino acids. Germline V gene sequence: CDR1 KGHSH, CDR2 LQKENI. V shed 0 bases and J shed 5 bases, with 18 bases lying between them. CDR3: CASSPPSSGEGGDTQYF. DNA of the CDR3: TGTGCCAGCTCACCACCGAGTTCCGGGGAAGGTGGAGATACGCAGTATTTT.

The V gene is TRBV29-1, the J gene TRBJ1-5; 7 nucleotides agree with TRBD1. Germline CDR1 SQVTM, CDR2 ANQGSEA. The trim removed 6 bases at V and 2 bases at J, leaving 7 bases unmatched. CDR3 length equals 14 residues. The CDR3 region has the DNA TGCAGCGTACTACAGGGGACGGGCAATCAGCCCCAGCATTTT. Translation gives CSVLQGTGNQPQHF.

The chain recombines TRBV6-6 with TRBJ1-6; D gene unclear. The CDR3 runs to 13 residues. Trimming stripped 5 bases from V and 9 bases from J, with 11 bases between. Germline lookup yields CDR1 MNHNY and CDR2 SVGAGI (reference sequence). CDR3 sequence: CASSAHQVSPLHF. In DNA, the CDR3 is TGTGCCAGCAGTGCTCACCAGGTTTCACCCCTCCACTTT.

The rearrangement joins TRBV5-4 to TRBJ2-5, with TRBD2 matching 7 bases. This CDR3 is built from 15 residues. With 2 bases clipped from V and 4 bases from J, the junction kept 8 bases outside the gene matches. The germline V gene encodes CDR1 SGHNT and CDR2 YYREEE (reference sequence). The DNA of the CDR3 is TGTGCCAGCAGCTTATCTAGCGGTAAAGGAGAGACCCAGTACTTC. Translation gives CASSLSSGKGETQYF.

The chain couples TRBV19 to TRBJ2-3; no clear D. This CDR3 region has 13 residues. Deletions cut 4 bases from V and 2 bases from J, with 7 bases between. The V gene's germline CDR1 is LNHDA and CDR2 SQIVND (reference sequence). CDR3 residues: CASSTAYTDTQYF. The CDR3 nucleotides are TGTGCCAGTAGTACGGCCTACACAGATACGCAGTATTTT.

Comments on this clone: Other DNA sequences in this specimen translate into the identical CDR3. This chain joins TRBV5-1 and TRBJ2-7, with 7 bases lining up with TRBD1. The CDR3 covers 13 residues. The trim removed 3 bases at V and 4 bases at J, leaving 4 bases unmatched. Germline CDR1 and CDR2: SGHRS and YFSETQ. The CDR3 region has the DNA TGCGCCAGCAGCTCCGGGACAGCGTACGAGCAGTACTTC. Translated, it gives CASSSGTAYEQYF.

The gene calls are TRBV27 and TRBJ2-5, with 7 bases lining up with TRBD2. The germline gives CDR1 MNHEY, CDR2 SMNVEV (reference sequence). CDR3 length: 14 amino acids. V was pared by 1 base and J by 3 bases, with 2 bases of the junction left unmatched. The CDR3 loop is CASSLWGGKETQYF. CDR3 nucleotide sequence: TGTGCCAGCAGTTTATGGGGGGGGAAAGAGACCCAGTACTTC.

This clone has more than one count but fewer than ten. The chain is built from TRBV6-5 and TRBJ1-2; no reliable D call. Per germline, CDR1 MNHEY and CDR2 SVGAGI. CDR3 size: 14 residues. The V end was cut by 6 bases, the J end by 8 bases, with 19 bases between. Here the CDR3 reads CASRNTGSRSGYTF. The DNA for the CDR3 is TGTGCCAGCAGGAACACCGGGTCCCGGAGCGGCTACACCTTC.

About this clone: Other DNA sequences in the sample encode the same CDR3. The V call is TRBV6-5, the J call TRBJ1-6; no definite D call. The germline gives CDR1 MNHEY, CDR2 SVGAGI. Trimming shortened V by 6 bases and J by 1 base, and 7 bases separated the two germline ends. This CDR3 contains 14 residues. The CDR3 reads CASRSLSYNSPLHF. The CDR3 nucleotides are TGTGCCAGCAGGTCCCTTTCCTATAATTCACCCCTCCACTTT.

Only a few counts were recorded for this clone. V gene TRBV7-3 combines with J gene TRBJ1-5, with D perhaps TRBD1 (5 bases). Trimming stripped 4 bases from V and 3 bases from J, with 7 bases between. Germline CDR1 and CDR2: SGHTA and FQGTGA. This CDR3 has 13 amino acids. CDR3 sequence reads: CASSWGPNQPQHF. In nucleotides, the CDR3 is TGTGCCAGCAGCTGGGGACCCAATCAGCCCCAGCATTTT.

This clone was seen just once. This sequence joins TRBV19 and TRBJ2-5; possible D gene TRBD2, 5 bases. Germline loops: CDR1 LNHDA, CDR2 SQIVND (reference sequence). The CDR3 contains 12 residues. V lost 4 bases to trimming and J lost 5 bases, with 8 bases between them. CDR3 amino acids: CASSKSGETQYF. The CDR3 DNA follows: TGTGCCAGTAGTAAGTCGGGGGAGACCCAGTACTTC.

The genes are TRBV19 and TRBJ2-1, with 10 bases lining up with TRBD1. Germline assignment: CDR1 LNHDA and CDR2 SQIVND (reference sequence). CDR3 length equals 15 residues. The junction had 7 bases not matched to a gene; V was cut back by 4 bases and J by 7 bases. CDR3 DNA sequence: TGTGCCAGTAGTAATTCTCGGACAGGGGGGAATGAGCAGTTCTTC. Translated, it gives CASSNSRTGGNEQFF.

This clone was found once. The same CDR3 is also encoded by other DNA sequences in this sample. This chain's CDR3 is CASSLVAGGTDTQYF. The CDR3 DNA follows: TGTGCCAGCAGCTTGGTGGCAGGGGGCACAGATACGCAGTATTTT. The chain is built from TRBV5-4 and TRBJ2-3, with D possibly TRBD1 on 6 matching bases. V was cut by 0 bases and J by 1 base, with 9 bases left in between. The CDR3 has 15 residues. Per the germline V gene, CDR1 is SGHNT and CDR2 is YYREEE (reference sequence).

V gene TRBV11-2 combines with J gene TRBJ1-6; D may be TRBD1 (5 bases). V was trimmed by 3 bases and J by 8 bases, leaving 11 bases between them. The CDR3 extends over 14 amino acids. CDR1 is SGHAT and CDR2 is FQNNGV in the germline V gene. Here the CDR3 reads CASSLLRADSPLHF. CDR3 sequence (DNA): TGTGCCAGCAGCTTGCTCAGGGCAGATTCACCCCTCCACTTT.

The CDR3 coding sequence is TGCGCCAGCAGCTTGACTAGCGGAGGGCCTTTCTACAATGAGCAGTTCTTC. It codes for CASSLTSGGPFYNEQFF. This chain links TRBV5-1 with TRBJ2-1, with 8 bases matching TRBD2. This CDR3 has 17 amino acids. Germline assignment: CDR1 SGHRS and CDR2 YFSETQ. V was pared by 1 base and J by 3 bases, with 9 bases of the junction left unmatched. The variable domain in full, completed from reference TRBV5-1 and TRBJ2-1, reads KAGVTQTPRYLIKTRGQQVTLSCSPISGHRSVSWYQQTPGQGLQFLFEYFSETQRNKGNFPGRFSGRQFSNSRSEMNVSTLELGDSALYLCASSLTSGGPFYNEQFFGPGTRLTVL.

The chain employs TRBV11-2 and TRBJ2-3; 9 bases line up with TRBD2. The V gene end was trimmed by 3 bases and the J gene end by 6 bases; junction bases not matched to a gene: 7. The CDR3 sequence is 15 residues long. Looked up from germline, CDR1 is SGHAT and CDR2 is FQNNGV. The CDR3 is CASSLNSGRADTQYF. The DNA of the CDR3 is TGTGCCAGCAGCTTGAATAGCGGGAGAGCTGATACGCAGTATTTT.

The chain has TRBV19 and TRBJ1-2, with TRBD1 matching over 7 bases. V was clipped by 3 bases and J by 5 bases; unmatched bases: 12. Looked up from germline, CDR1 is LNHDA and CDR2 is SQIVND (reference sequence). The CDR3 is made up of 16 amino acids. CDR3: CASSIRDRDSIYGYTF. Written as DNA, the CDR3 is TGTGCCAGTAGTATCCGAGACCGGGACAGCATTTATGGCTACACCTTC.

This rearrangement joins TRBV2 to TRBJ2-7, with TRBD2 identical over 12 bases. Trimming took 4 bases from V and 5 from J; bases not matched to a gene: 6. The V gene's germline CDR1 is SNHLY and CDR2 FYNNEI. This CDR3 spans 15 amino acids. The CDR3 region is CASSAPGLAGNEQYF. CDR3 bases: TGTGCCAGCAGTGCTCCGGGACTAGCGGGTAACGAGCAGTACTTC. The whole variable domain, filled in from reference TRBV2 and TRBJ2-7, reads EPEVTQTPSHQVTQMGQEVILRCVPISNHLYFYWYRQILGQKVEFLVSFYNNEISEKSEIFDDQFSVERPDGSNFTLKIRSTKLEDSAMYFCASSAPGLAGNEQYFGPGTRLTVT.

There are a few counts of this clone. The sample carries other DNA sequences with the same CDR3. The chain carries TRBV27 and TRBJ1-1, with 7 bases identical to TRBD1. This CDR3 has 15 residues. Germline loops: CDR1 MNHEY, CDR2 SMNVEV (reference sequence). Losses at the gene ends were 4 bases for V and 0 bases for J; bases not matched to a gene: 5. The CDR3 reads CASSSGQIMNTEAFF. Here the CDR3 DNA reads TGTGCCAGCAGTTCGGGACAGATCATGAACACTGAAGCTTTCTTT.

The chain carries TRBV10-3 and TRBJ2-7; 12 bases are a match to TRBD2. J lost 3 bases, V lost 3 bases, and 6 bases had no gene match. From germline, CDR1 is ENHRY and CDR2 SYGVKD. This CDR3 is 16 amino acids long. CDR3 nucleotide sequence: TGTGCCATCAGTGACCAGACTAGCGGGGGAAACTACGAGCAGTACTTC. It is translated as CAISDQTSGGNYEQYF.

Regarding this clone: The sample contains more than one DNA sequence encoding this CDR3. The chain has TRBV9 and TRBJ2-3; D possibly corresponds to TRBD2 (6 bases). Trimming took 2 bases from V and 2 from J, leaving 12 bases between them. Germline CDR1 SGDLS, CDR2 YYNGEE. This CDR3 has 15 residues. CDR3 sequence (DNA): TGTGCCAGCAGCGTGATAGCGGATACCACAGATACGCAGTATTTT. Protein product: CASSVIADTTDTQYF. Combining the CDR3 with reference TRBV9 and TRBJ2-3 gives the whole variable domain DSGVTQTPKHLITATGQRVTLRCSPRSGDLSVYWYQQSLDQGLQFLIQYYNGEERAKGNILERFSAQQFPDLHSELNLSSLELGDSALYFCASSVIADTTDTQYFGPGTRLTVL.

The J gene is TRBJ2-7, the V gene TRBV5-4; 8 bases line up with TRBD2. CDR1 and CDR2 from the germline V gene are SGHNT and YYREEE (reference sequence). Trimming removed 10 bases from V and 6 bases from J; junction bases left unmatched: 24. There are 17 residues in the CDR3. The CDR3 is CASSYPGGAGAIGEQYF. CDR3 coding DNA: TGTGCCTCATCCTACCCGGGGGGAGCGGGAGCTATTGGCGAGCAGTACTTC.